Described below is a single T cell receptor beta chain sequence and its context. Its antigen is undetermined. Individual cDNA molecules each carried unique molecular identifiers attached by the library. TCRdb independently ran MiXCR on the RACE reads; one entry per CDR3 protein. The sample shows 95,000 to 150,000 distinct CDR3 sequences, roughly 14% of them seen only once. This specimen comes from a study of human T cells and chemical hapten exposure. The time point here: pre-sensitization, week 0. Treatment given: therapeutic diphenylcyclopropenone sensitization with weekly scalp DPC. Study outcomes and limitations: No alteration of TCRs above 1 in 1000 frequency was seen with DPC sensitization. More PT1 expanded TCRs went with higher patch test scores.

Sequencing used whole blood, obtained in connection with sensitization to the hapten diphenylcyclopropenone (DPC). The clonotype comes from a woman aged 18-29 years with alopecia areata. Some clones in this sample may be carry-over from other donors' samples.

As DNA, the CDR3 is TGTGCCAGCAGCGTAGTCGGGACGAGCCACGAGCAGTACTTC. Protein sequence: CASSVVGTSHEQYF. The chain employs TRBV9 and TRBJ2-7; D possibly matches TRBD1 or TRBD2 (5 bases each). Per the germline V gene, CDR1 is SGDLS and CDR2 is YYNGEE. Trimming removed 0 bases at V and 5 bases at J, with 12 bases between. This CDR3 contains 14 residues.